This T cell receptor (beta chain) was profiled in a study of cytomegalovirus exposure and HLA in healthy donors. This clone was observed once. Vbeta (60) and Jbeta (13) primers were used in the PCR. Repertoires were generated with immunoSEQ multiplex PCR, while TCRdb's copy carries only in-frame clones and drops some. The data show about 200,000 clones, about 85% seen once. The V gene end was trimmed by 4 bases and the J gene end by 7 bases; junction bases not matched to a gene: 11. This CDR3 is built from 16 residues. Germline values: CDR1 MNHNS, CDR2 SASEGT. The clonotype comes from a male donor in good health and CMV-seropositive. The rearrangement uses TRBV6-1 and TRBJ2-2; 8 nucleotides line up with TRBD2. The sample taken for sequencing was PBMCs. CDR3 loop: CASSGLASVKIGELFF. CDR3 sequence (DNA): TGTGCCAGCAGTGGACTAGCGTCGGTTAAAATCGGGGAGCTGTTTTTT.